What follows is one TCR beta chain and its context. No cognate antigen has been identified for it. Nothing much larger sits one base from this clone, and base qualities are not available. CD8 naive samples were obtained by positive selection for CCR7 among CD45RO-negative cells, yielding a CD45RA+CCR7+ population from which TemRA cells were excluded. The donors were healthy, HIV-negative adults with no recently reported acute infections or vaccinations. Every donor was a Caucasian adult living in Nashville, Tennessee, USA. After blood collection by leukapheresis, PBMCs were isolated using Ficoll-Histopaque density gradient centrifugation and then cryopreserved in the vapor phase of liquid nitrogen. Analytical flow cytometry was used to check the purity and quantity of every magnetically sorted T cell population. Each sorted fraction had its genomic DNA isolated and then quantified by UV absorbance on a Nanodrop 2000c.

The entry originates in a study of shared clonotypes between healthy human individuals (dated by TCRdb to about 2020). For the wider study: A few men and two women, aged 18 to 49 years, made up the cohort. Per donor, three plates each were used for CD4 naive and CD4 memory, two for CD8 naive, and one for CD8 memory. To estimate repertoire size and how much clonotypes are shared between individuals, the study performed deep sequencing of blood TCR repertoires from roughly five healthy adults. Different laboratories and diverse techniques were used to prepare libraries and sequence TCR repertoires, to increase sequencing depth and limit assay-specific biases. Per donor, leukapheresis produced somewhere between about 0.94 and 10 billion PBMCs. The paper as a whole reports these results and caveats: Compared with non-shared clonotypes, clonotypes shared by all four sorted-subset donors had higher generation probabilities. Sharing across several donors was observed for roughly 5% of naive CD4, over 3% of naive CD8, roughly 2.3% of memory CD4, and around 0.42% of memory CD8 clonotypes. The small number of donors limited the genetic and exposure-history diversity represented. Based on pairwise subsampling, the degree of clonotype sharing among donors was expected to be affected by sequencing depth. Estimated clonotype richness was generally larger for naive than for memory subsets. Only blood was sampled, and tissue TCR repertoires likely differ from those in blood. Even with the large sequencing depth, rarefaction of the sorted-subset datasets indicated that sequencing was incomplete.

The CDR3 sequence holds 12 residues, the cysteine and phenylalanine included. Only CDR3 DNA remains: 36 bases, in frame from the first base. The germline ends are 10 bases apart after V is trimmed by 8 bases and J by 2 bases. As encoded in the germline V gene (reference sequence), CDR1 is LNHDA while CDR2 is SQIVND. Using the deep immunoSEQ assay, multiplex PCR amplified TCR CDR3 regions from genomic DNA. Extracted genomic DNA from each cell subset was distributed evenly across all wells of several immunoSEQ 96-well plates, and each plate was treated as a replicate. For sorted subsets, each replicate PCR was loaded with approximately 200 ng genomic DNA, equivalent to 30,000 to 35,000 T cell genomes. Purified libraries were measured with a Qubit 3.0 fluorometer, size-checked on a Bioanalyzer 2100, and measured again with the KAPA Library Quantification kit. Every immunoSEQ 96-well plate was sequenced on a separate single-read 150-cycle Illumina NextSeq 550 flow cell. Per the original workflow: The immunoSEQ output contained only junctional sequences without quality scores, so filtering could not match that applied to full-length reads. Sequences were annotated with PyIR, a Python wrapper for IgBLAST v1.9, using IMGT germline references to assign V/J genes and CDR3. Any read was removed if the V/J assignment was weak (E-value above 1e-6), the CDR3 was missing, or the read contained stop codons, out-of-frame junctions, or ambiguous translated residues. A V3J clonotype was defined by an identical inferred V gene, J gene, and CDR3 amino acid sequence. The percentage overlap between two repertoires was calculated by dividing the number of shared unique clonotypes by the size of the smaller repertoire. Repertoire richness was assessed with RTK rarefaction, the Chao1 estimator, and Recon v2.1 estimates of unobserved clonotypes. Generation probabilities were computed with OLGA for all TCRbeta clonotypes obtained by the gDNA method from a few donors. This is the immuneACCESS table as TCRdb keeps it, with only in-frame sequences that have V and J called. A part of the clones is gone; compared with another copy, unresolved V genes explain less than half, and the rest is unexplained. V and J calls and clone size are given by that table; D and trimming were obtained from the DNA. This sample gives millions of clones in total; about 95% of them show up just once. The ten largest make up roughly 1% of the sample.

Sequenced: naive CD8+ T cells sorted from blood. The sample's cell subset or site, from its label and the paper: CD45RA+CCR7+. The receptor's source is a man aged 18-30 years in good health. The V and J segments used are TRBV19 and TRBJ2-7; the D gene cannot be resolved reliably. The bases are TGTGCCAGTGGCGAGCCCGCCTACGAGCAGTACTTC. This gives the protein CASGEPAYEQYF.